This is a list of T cell receptor beta chains from one sample in a study of blood T cell repertoires in COVID-19. TCRdb keeps only in-frame clones here, not all; method: immunoSEQ multiplex PCR. The repertoire has around 100,000 clones, 88% of them found once; the top ten carry 3.5%. Sequenced sample: peripheral blood. The source is a human donor in a cohort sampled during active COVID-19. CDR3s include the opening cysteine and the closing phenylalanine or tryptophan. Each record gives: D gene, J gene, clone size, V gene, CDR3 DNA, CDR3 protein. A D gene is named only where the DNA matches it firmly. A row's size may be missing; if present it is once, few, many or a size class.

D: TRBD2; J: TRBJ2-7; size: -; V: TRBV6-5; DNA: TGTGCCAGCTATGGGCGGGGCGGGAGAAGGGAGCAGTACTTC; CDR3: CASYGRGGRREQYF
D: TRBD1; J: TRBJ1-4; size: -; V: TRBV5-1; DNA: TGCGCCAGCAGCTTGGGGGGACAGCTAAATGAAAAACTGTTTTTT; CDR3: CASSLGGQLNEKLFF
D: -; J: TRBJ2-7; size: -; V: TRBV2; DNA: TGTGCCAGCCAGGGACTTACCTACGAGCAGTACTTC; CDR3: CASQGLTYEQYF
D: TRBD1; J: TRBJ2-5; size: -; V: TRBV30; DNA: TGTGCCTGGAGTGTTGGGGGGACAGGGGAGACCCAGTACTTC; CDR3: CAWSVGGTGETQYF
D: -; J: TRBJ2-1; size: -; V: TRBV6-2/TRBV6-3; DNA: TGTGCCAGCAGCCGACTAGGGCCCAATGAGCAGTTCTTC; CDR3: CASSRLGPNEQFF
D: -; J: TRBJ1-1; size: few; V: TRBV28; DNA: TGTGCCAGCAGTCTCCGGTTGGACACTGAAGCTTTCTTT; CDR3: CASSLRLDTEAFF
D: -; J: TRBJ2-7; size: -; V: TRBV14; DNA: TGTGCCAGCAGCCGAAGATTCCCTGAACAGGGAAACTACGAGCAGTACTTC; CDR3: CASSRRFPEQGNYEQYF
D: -; J: TRBJ1-1; size: -; V: TRBV30; DNA: TGTGCCTGGAGTCGGTTGGGGGCCACTGAAGCTTTCTTT; CDR3: CAWSRLGATEAFF
D: TRBD2; J: TRBJ2-5; size: -; V: TRBV28; DNA: TGTGCCAGCAGTGCCCCTAGCGGGGCGTACCAAGAGACCCAGTACTTC; CDR3: CASSAPSGAYQETQYF
D: TRBD1; J: TRBJ2-3; size: -; V: TRBV5-1; DNA: TGCGCCAGCAGCTTGGGTTACAGGGGATCGGATACGCAGTATTTT; CDR3: CASSLGYRGSDTQYF
D: -; J: TRBJ1-3; size: -; V: TRBV13; DNA: TGTGCCAGCAGCCAACTCTCCCCGTTCTCTGGAAACACCATATATTTT; CDR3: CASSQLSPFSGNTIYF
D: TRBD1; J: TRBJ1-5; size: -; V: TRBV19; DNA: TGTGCCAGTAGTATAGTAGGCGGACAGGGGGCTCAGCCCCAGCATTTT; CDR3: CASSIVGGQGAQPQHF
D: -; J: TRBJ2-2; size: once; V: TRBV19; DNA: TGTGCCAGTATTAAGCCGGGGGATGCCGGGGAGCTGTTTTTT; CDR3: CASIKPGDAGELFF
D: -; J: TRBJ2-7; size: -; V: TRBV28; DNA: TGTGCCAGCAGGGCCGGACTACCCGGCGAGCAGTACTTC; CDR3: CASRAGLPGEQYF
D: -; J: TRBJ2-3; size: -; V: TRBV11-3; DNA: TGTGCCAGCAGCTTAAGCAGGGCAGATACGCAGTATTTT; CDR3: CASSLSRADTQYF
D: TRBD1; J: TRBJ1-5; size: -; V: TRBV18; DNA: TGTGCCAGCTCACCCATGGGACAGCCCAATCAGCCCCAGCATTTT; CDR3: CASSPMGQPNQPQHF
D: TRBD1; J: TRBJ1-2; size: -; V: TRBV5-6; DNA: TGTGCCAGCAGCTTACGGACAGGGGGCTATGGCTACACCTTC; CDR3: CASSLRTGGYGYTF
D: TRBD2; J: TRBJ2-7; size: -; V: TRBV2; DNA: TGTGCCAGCACTGAAATCGGACTAGCGCAGGACGAGCAGTACTTC; CDR3: CASTEIGLAQDEQYF
D: -; J: TRBJ2-2; size: -; V: TRBV6-5; DNA: TGTGCCAGCAGTTACTCGAGAGGGAGCGCGCCCGGGGAGCTGTTTTTT; CDR3: CASSYSRGSAPGELFF
D: -; J: TRBJ1-4; size: -; V: TRBV12-5; DNA: TGTGCTAGTGGTTTGGAAGGGGCGCTGGCTAATGAAAAACTGTTTTTT; CDR3: CASGLEGALANEKLFF
D: TRBD2; J: TRBJ2-3; size: -; V: TRBV5-4; DNA: TGTGCCAGCAGACGGGGACTAGCGGGGGCCACCCCTATCACAGATACGCAGTATTTT; CDR3: CASRRGLAGATPITDTQYF
D: -; J: TRBJ1-1; size: -; V: TRBV24-1; DNA: TGTGCCACCCTTACAGGGAAGTCTGAAGCTTTCTTT; CDR3: CATLTGKSEAFF
D: TRBD2; J: TRBJ2-1; size: few; V: TRBV19; DNA: TGTGCCAGTAGTATAGATCCCCCGGGACTAGGGGACAATGAGCAGTTCTTC; CDR3: CASSIDPPGLGDNEQFF
D: -; J: TRBJ1-1; size: -; V: TRBV5-6; DNA: TGTGCCAGCAGCTTGGGAGGGAGGGGGACTGAAGCTTTCTTT; CDR3: CASSLGGRGTEAFF
D: TRBD1; J: TRBJ1-1; size: once; V: TRBV15; DNA: TGTGCCACCAGCAGAGACTCGGGACAGGGGTTGGGTTTTGAAGCTTTCTTT; CDR3: CATSRDSGQGLGFEAFF
D: TRBD1; J: TRBJ2-7; size: -; V: TRBV27; DNA: TGTGCCAGCAGTTTCCTGGACAGGGAGGACCAGTACTTC; CDR3: CASSFLDREDQYF
D: TRBD2; J: TRBJ2-3; size: -; V: TRBV5-4; DNA: TGTGCCAGCAGCTTGAAGGCGGGGGGAGATACGCAGTATTTT; CDR3: CASSLKAGGDTQYF
D: -; J: TRBJ2-7; size: -; V: TRBV2; DNA: TGTGCCACCTCAGGAACCTACGAGCAGTACTTC; CDR3: CATSGTYEQYF
D: TRBD1; J: TRBJ2-7; size: -; V: TRBV7-2; DNA: TGTGCCAGCAGCTCCTGGACAGGTCTGACCTACGAGCAGTACTTC; CDR3: CASSSWTGLTYEQYF
D: TRBD1; J: TRBJ2-1; size: once; V: TRBV19; DNA: TGTGCCAGTAGTTTCCTCCCCTCGACAGGGGGCAGGAACAATGAGCAGTTCTTC; CDR3: CASSFLPSTGGRNNEQFF
D: TRBD1; J: TRBJ1-2; size: -; V: TRBV2; DNA: TGTGCCAGCCGAAGACAGGGGGCTGCTCGGAACTATGGCTACACCTTC; CDR3: CASRRQGAARNYGYTF
D: TRBD2; J: TRBJ2-3; size: -; V: TRBV7-2; DNA: TGTGCCAGCAGCGGACCCACTAGCGTAAGCACAGATACGCAGTATTTT; CDR3: CASSGPTSVSTDTQYF
D: TRBD1; J: TRBJ1-6; size: -; V: TRBV6-1; DNA: TGTGCCAGCAGTGCCCCGGGCAGGGGGAGTGCTTCACCCCTCCACTTT; CDR3: CASSAPGRGSASPLHF
D: -; J: TRBJ2-1; size: -; V: TRBV19; DNA: TGTGCCAGTAGTTATCGTCCTCCCGGAGAGGCCTTTTCCTACAATGAGCAGTTCTTC; CDR3: CASSYRPPGEAFSYNEQFF
D: TRBD1; J: TRBJ1-3; size: -; V: TRBV7-2; DNA: TGTGCCAGCAGACTCCCGGGACAGTTCTCTGGAAACACCATATATTTT; CDR3: CASRLPGQFSGNTIYF
D: TRBD1; J: TRBJ2-3; size: -; V: TRBV7-9; DNA: TGTGCCAGCAGCCTCACAGGGGGCACAGATACGCAGTATTTT; CDR3: CASSLTGGTDTQYF
D: -; J: TRBJ2-2; size: -; V: TRBV5-1; DNA: TGCGCCAGCAGCTTGGTGAGCGTAGGCGGGGAGCTGTTTTTT; CDR3: CASSLVSVGGELFF
D: TRBD1; J: TRBJ1-2; size: -; V: TRBV19; DNA: TGTGCCAGTAGTCCTCGGGACAGTCAGGGCTACACCTTC; CDR3: CASSPRDSQGYTF
D: -; J: TRBJ2-7; size: -; V: TRBV6-1; DNA: TGTGCCAGCAGTGAAGCTGGCGGGACGGAAACCTACGAGCAGTACTTC; CDR3: CASSEAGGTETYEQYF